This entry describes one TCR beta chain. Its target is not known. From germline, CDR1 is SEHNR and CDR2 FQNEAQ (reference sequence). Trimming removed 1 base from V and 0 bases from J, with 7 bases in between. The CDR3 sequence is 15 residues long. TCRdb called the PCR reads again in MiXCR, with one record for every CDR3 protein. In the table there are 400,000 to 600,000 distinct CDR3 sequences, roughly 26% of which are singletons. This specimen comes from a study of molecular identifiers for immune sequencing clone quantification. Study-level points and caveats: In CMV-specific effectors, clones above 20 copies held over 99% of molecules; naive, under 1%. One cell's worth of spiked Jurkat TCR RNA was reportedly detectable among approximately 990,000 naive cells.

The rearrangement links TRBV7-9 to TRBJ1-3, with D possibly matching TRBD1 (5 bases). This receptor was taken from a human donor in good health. Some libraries in this study had Jurkat cell RNA spiked in. The material sequenced was naive CD8+ T cells from blood, with Jurkat cell RNA spiked in. The sample's subset: FACS-sorted CD8+CD4-CCR7+CD45RA+ naive T cells. The CDR3 nucleotides read TGTGCCAGCAGCTTAGGGGGGAGCTCTGGAAACACCATATATTTT. Residues: CASSLGGSSGNTIYF. The full variable domain, completed using reference TRBV7-9 and TRBJ1-3, is DTGVSQNPRHKITKRGQNVTFRCDPISEHNRLYWYRQTLGQGPEFLTYFQNEAQLEKSRLLSDRFSAERPKGSFSTLEIQRTEQGDSAMYLCASSLGGSSGNTIYFGEGSWLTVV.